What follows is one T cell receptor (beta chain) and its context. TCRdb's table, derived via immunoSEQ multiplex PCR, lists solely in-frame clones and lacks some. The table shows about 250,000 clones, with 70% to 90% occurring only once. This specimen comes from a study of blood T cell repertoires in COVID-19. The sequencing sample was made of PBMCs or T cells enriched from blood (not recorded which). The receptor was isolated from a woman aged 45-59 years with acute COVID-19.

CDR3 amino acids: CASSPRFEELETQYF. The CDR3 DNA follows: TGTGCCAGCTCCCCGAGGTTTGAAGAATTAGAGACCCAGTACTTC. This chain links TRBV18 with TRBJ2-5; no firm D call. Germline V gene sequence: CDR1 KGHSH, CDR2 LQKENI. The CDR3 runs to 15 residues. Trimming cost V 6 bases and J 4 bases, with 18 bases left between them.